What follows are 32 T cell receptor beta chains derived from one specimen sequenced in a study of blood T cell repertoires in COVID-19. Profiling relied on immunoSEQ multiplex PCR, and the TCRdb table lists in-frame clones only, not all of them. The table has 200,000 to 250,000 clones, about 89% seen once. The sample taken for sequencing was PBMCs or T cells enriched from blood (not recorded which). The receptor set was obtained from a woman aged 25 to 39 who had recovered from COVID-19.

The chain uses TRBV7-6 and TRBJ2-7; TRBD1 matches at 9 bases. Germline V gives CDR1 SGHVS, CDR2 FNYEAQ. The CDR3 is 14 amino acids. V was clipped by 4 bases and J by 5 bases; unmatched bases: 6. CDR3 region: CASSSYRGRNEQYF. CDR3 nucleotide sequence: TGTGCCAGCAGCTCCTACAGGGGGCGGAACGAGCAGTACTTC.

The chain links TRBV10-3 to TRBJ1-1, with TRBD1 matching 10 bases. The V segment lost 5 bases and the J segment 4 bases; nucleotides outside the gene matches: 4. Germline values: CDR1 ENHRY, CDR2 SYGVKD. The CDR3 loop spans 14 amino acids. CDR3: CAISSTGGTTEAFF. The DNA of the CDR3 is TGTGCCATCAGTTCGACAGGGGGCACCACTGAAGCTTTCTTT.

The V call is TRBV24-1, the J call TRBJ2-2; the match to TRBD1 covers 10 bases. CDR1 KGHDR and CDR2 SFDVKD come from the germline V gene. V lost 5 bases, J lost 4 bases, and 9 bases stayed unmatched. This CDR3 has 17 amino acids. This chain's CDR3 is CATSVAPGQGTTGELFF. The CDR3 region has the DNA TGTGCCACCAGTGTCGCTCCGGGACAGGGGACCACCGGGGAGCTGTTTTTT.

This clone was observed once. The chain has TRBV14 and TRBJ1-1, with D possibly matching TRBD1 (5 bases). The V end lost 0 bases, the J end lost 0 bases, and 14 bases lay between the germline ends. The CDR3 extends over 17 amino acids. The V gene's germline CDR1 is SGHDN and CDR2 FVKESK. The DNA of the CDR3 is TGTGCCAGCAGCCAAGATCCTCCGGGACTCCTGAACACTGAAGCTTTCTTT. This codes for CASSQDPPGLLNTEAFF. Supplemented by reference TRBV14 and TRBJ1-1, the full variable domain reads EAGVTQFPSHSVIEKGQTVTLRCDPISGHDNLYWYRRVMGKEIKFLLHFVKESKQDESGMPNNRFLAERTGGTYSTLKVQPAELEDSGVYFCASSQDPPGLLNTEAFFGQGTRLTVV.

J is TRBJ1-1 and V is TRBV6-5, with a tentative D call TRBD1 (5 bases). The CDR3 contains 14 residues. With 5 bases removed from V and 2 bases from J, the gap between germline ends came to 12 bases. CDR1 is MNHEY, CDR2 SVGAGI, per germline. The DNA for the CDR3 is TGTGCCAGCAGTACCAAGACAGCAAACACTGAAGCTTTCTTT. Encoded protein: CASSTKTANTEAFF.

The chain carries TRBV10-3 and TRBJ2-7; D uncertain. CDR3 size: 11 residues. Trimming removed 6 bases at V and 0 bases at J, with 3 bases between. CDR1 is ENHRY, CDR2 SYGVKD, per germline. The CDR3 region is CAISNSYEQYF. CDR3 in DNA: TGTGCCATCAGCAACTCCTACGAGCAGTACTTC.

The chain is built from TRBV28 and TRBJ1-2, with D possibly TRBD1 on 6 matching bases. V lost 6 bases to trimming and J lost 4 bases, with 24 bases between them. The germline V gene encodes CDR1 MDHEN and CDR2 SYDVKM. The CDR3 spans 17 residues. The CDR3 bases are TGTGCCAGCAGCCCCCATCGTGACAGGAGGTTTGGCTATGGCTACACCTTC. Translated: CASSPHRDRRFGYGYTF.

The chain combines TRBV28 with TRBJ1-2; D may be TRBD1 (6 bases). Trimming stripped 7 bases from V and 8 bases from J, with 17 bases between. The CDR3 length is 13 residues. CDR1 MDHEN and CDR2 SYDVKM come from the germline V gene. Written as DNA, the CDR3 is TGTGCCAGCACCATGGGGGGGGCGCGGGGCTACACCTTC. Encoded protein: CASTMGGARGYTF.

This clone was counted only a few times. J is TRBJ2-3 and V is TRBV11-2, with 15 bases aligning to TRBD2. The V and J ends lost 5 bases and 3 bases, in that order; junction bases with no gene match: 9. The CDR3 consists of 18 residues. CDR1 is SGHAT and CDR2 is FQNNGV in the germline V gene. The CDR3 nucleotides are TGTGCCAGCAGCCCAGGACTAGCGGGAGGGGCGGTGACAGATACGCAGTATTTT. Amino acid sequence: CASSPGLAGGAVTDTQYF.

This clone was counted only a few times. Here the CDR3 DNA reads TGTGCCAGCAGTGAAACCGAACTCCTTAATTCACCCCTCCACTTT. Encoded protein: CASSETELLNSPLHF. The J gene is TRBJ1-6, the V gene TRBV2; D is unresolved. V was trimmed by 2 bases and J by 6 bases, leaving 11 bases between them. Germline V gene data show CDR1 as SNHLY and CDR2 as FYNNEI. The CDR3 is 15 amino acids.

The chain couples TRBV3-1 (or the pseudogene TRBV3-2) to TRBJ1-2; no firm D call. The germline V and J ends were trimmed by 0 bases and 6 bases, with 11 bases remaining between them. The length of the CDR3 is 14 residues. The germline V gene encodes CDR1 LGHDT and CDR2 YNNKEL (reference sequence). CDR3 nucleotides: TGTGCCAGCAGCCAAGATTTGGCCCGGGATGGCTACACCTTC. This codes for CASSQDLARDGYTF.

The chain uses TRBV4-1 and TRBJ1-3, with 7 bases identical to TRBD1. V dropped 0 bases and J dropped 0; count of bases not matched to a gene: 11. This CDR3 contains 19 residues. CDR1 is MGHRA, CDR2 YSYEKL, per germline. The CDR3, as DNA: TGCGCCAGCAGCCAAGATGTCCTACAGGGGACTCCCTCTGGAAACACCATATATTTT. Translating gives CASSQDVLQGTPSGNTIYF.

The rearrangement links TRBV19 to TRBJ2-1, with 10 bases aligning to TRBD2. CDR1 and CDR2 from the germline V gene are LNHDA and SQIVND (reference sequence). This CDR3 has 14 amino acids. After removal of 9 bases from V and 7 bases from J, the junction contained 9 bases not matched to a gene. In DNA form, the CDR3 reads TGTGCCAGCCACCTAGCGGGGGCTCGGAATGAGCAGTTCTTC. As protein: CASHLAGARNEQFF.

The rearrangement joins TRBV5-5 to TRBJ2-7; 12 bases align to TRBD2. The CDR3 consists of 14 residues. From germline, CDR1 is SGHKS and CDR2 YYEKEE (reference sequence). The junction had 6 bases not matched to a gene; V was cut back by 4 bases and J by 7 bases. CDR3 nucleotide sequence: TGTGCCAGCAGCGACCCTAGCGGGAGGGGAGAGCAGTACTTC. It translates to CASSDPSGRGEQYF.

The J gene is TRBJ1-2, the V gene TRBV19; 9 nucleotides agree with TRBD1. This CDR3 contains 17 residues. V lost 5 bases to trimming and J lost 8 bases; unmatched junction nucleotides: 18. CDR1 and CDR2 (germline): LNHDA, SQIVND (reference sequence). CDR3 coding DNA: TGTGCCAGTAGTCACGCCTCACAGGGGGCGACGCTGAGAGGCTACACCTTC. This encodes CASSHASQGATLRGYTF.

V usage is TRBV14 and J usage is TRBJ2-7, with TRBD2 matching 13 bases. The germline gives CDR1 SGHDN, CDR2 FVKESK. J was trimmed by 2 bases and V by 1 base; bases with no gene match: 20. The CDR3 totals 22 residues. DNA for the CDR3: TGTGCCAGCAGCCAAGGAGTTCTACTTTCGCGGACTAGCGGGAGTCCTCCCTACGAGCAGTACTTC. Translated: CASSQGVLLSRTSGSPPYEQYF.

This sequence joins TRBV19 and TRBJ2-7, with TRBD1 matching 9 bases. The CDR3 consists of 15 residues. Losses at the gene ends were 2 bases for V and 1 base for J; bases not matched to a gene: 3. Per the germline V gene, CDR1 is LNHDA and CDR2 is SQIVND (reference sequence). The chain's CDR3 is CASSIRDRESYEQYF. The DNA for the CDR3 is TGTGCCAGTAGTATACGGGACAGGGAATCCTACGAGCAGTACTTC.

The chain carries TRBV7-9 and TRBJ2-7, with 11 nucleotides matching TRBD2. From germline, CDR1 is SEHNR and CDR2 FQNEAQ (reference sequence). The V and J ends lost 7 bases and 4 bases, in that order; junction bases with no gene match: 9. The CDR3 contains 15 residues. CDR3 nucleotide sequence: TGTGCCAGCATCGGATCGGGACTAGCGGAATACGAGCAGTACTTC. Its translation: CASIGSGLAEYEQYF.

V is TRBV7-9 and J is TRBJ2-2; D gene uncertain. Germline lookup yields CDR1 SEHNR and CDR2 FQNEAQ (reference sequence). Between the trimmed V and J ends, which lost 4 bases and 7 bases, there was a span of 13 bases. This CDR3 region has 14 residues. CDR3 sequence: CASSSGGLGGELFF. CDR3 nucleotides: TGTGCCAGCAGCTCGGGTGGATTGGGCGGGGAGCTGTTTTTT.

The CDR3 is CASSPAGLSSYNEQFF. For the CDR3, the DNA is TGTGCCAGCTCCCCGGCAGGGCTGAGCTCCTACAATGAGCAGTTCTTC. V is TRBV18 and J is TRBJ2-1; D may be TRBD1 (5 bases). Per the germline V gene, CDR1 is KGHSH and CDR2 is LQKENI. The CDR3 extends over 16 amino acids. V was trimmed by 6 bases and J by 0 bases, leaving 15 bases between them.

In its sample, this clone was seen once. This chain joins TRBV6-5 and TRBJ1-3; D remains unclear. The V gene's germline CDR1 is MNHEY and CDR2 SVGAGI. The CDR3 has 16 amino acids. With 0 bases removed from V and 3 bases from J, the gap between germline ends came to 12 bases. CDR3 nucleotides: TGTGCCAGCAGTTACTCCTTAGAGGGTGGTGGAAACACCATATATTTT. Protein: CASSYSLEGGGNTIYF.

V and J are TRBV7-2 and TRBJ1-2; D is undetermined. CDR3 length: 15 residues. Trimming pared 0 bases from V and 0 bases from J, leaving 8 bases between. Germline V lookup: CDR1 SGHTA, CDR2 FQGNSA. CDR3 amino acids: CASSLAGGANYGYTF. The CDR3 DNA reads as TGTGCCAGCAGCTTAGCGGGAGGAGCTAACTATGGCTACACCTTC.

The rearrangement joins TRBV9 to TRBJ2-7; D is perhaps TRBD1 (6 bases). The CDR3 loop spans 15 amino acids. Between the trimmed V and J ends, which lost 1 base and 5 bases, there was a span of 16 bases. Germline V gives CDR1 SGDLS, CDR2 YYNGEE. The CDR3 DNA follows: TGTGCCAGCAGCGTATCAGAGGGGGTTCAGGACGAGCAGTACTTC. Protein product: CASSVSEGVQDEQYF.

The gene calls are TRBV2 and TRBJ1-1; D is perhaps TRBD1 (5 bases). The CDR3 extends over 15 amino acids. The V gene's germline CDR1 is SNHLY and CDR2 FYNNEI. Trimming removed 5 bases at V and 4 bases at J, with 17 bases between. The CDR3 region is CASSQQVLTITEAFF. The DNA of the CDR3 is TGTGCCAGCAGTCAACAGGTCCTCACGATCACTGAAGCTTTCTTT.

The CDR3: CASSSGVRYEQYF. In DNA form, the CDR3 reads TGTGCCAGCAGTTCCGGGGTGAGGTACGAGCAGTACTTC. The gene calls are TRBV28 and TRBJ2-7, with D maybe TRBD2 (5 bases). CDR3 length: 13 amino acids. V lost 4 bases, J lost 4 bases, and 11 bases lay in between. CDR1 MDHEN and CDR2 SYDVKM come from the germline V gene.

This clone was counted between two and nine times. V usage is TRBV4-3 and J usage is TRBJ2-7; TRBD2 might be the D (6 bases). Germline V lookup: CDR1 LGHNA, CDR2 YSLEER. V lost 1 base to trimming and J lost 2 bases, with 12 bases between them. This CDR3 has 15 amino acids. The CDR3: CASSQVSGATYEQYF. CDR3 coding DNA: TGCGCCAGCAGCCAAGTCTCGGGAGCCACCTACGAGCAGTACTTC.

This clone was recorded once. The chain couples TRBV30 to TRBJ2-7; a possible D gene is TRBD1 (6 bases). The CDR3 is 16 amino acids. Trimming removed 2 bases from V and 2 bases from J, with 19 bases in between. The germline gives CDR1 GTSNPN, CDR2 SVGIG (reference sequence). The CDR3 coding sequence is TGTGCCTGGAGTAATAGGGGCTGGGACACGACCTACGAGCAGTACTTC. This encodes CAWSNRGWDTTYEQYF.

This sequence joins TRBV28 and TRBJ1-1; 8 bases fit TRBD1. Germline V CDR1 and CDR2: MDHEN, SYDVKM. The CDR3 has 15 amino acids. Unmatched junction bases numbered 11, after V lost 6 bases and J lost 5 bases. The CDR3 nucleotides are TGTGCCAGCAGCACCTCCAGGGGGCGAAAAACTGAAGCTTTCTTT. Its translation is CASSTSRGRKTEAFF.

V and J are TRBV5-1 and TRBJ2-2; 11 nucleotides align to TRBD1. The CDR3 consists of 15 residues. The trim removed 3 bases at V and 3 bases at J, leaving 1 base unmatched. Germline CDR1 is SGHRS and CDR2 is YFSETQ. The CDR3 DNA reads as TGCGCCAGCAGCTGGACAGGGGGCGACACCGGGGAGCTGTTTTTT. Translating it yields CASSWTGGDTGELFF.

This chain joins TRBV18 and TRBJ2-1, with D perhaps TRBD2 (6 bases). Trimming stripped 0 bases from V and 0 bases from J, with 9 bases between. The germline V gene has CDR1 KGHSH and CDR2 LQKENI. The CDR3 is 16 residues long. The CDR3 nucleotides are TGTGCCAGCTCACCACCGGGAGGCAGCTCCTACAATGAGCAGTTCTTC. This codes for CASSPPGGSSYNEQFF.

The rearrangement joins TRBV28 to TRBJ2-7; 7 bases fit TRBD1. This CDR3 region has 13 residues. The V gene end was trimmed by 8 bases and the J gene end by 5 bases; junction bases not matched to a gene: 9. Germline V lookup: CDR1 MDHEN, CDR2 SYDVKM. The CDR3 loop reads CASLTGSRNEQYF. Written as DNA, the CDR3 is TGTGCCAGCCTGACAGGGTCCCGCAACGAGCAGTACTTC. The full variable domain, with the rest looked up from reference TRBV28 and TRBJ2-7, is DVKVTQSSRYLVKRTGEKVFLECVQDMDHENMFWYRQDPGLGLRLIYFSYDVKMKEKGDIPEGYSVSREKKERFSLILESASTNQTSMYLCASLTGSRNEQYFGPGTRLTVT.

The V call is TRBV6-1, the J call TRBJ2-1; possibly TRBD1 for D (6 bases). V lost 3 bases, J lost 4 bases, and 13 bases lay in between. The CDR3 sequence is 15 residues long. Germline V gene lookup returns CDR1 MNHNS and CDR2 SASEGT. The CDR3 loop is CASSEFRGPYNEQFF. Here the CDR3 DNA reads TGTGCCAGCAGTGAGTTCAGGGGACCTTACAATGAGCAGTTCTTC.